Following are 9 T cell receptor beta chains from one sample sequenced in a study of quantifying T cell responses using KT2 cells. Turning to the study itself: RNA was reverse transcribed with TCR alpha and beta constant-region primers.

The cDNA 3' end received a ligated oligonucleotide with a UMI. An equimolar mix of RC1.1 and RC1.2 primed the beta chain across TRBC1 and TRBC2. TCRdb called the UMI-ligation and nested PCR reads again in MiXCR, with one record for every CDR3 protein. This table has approximately 50,000 distinct CDR3 sequences, 11% appearing once. Sequenced: PBMCs spiked with cells of the T cell clone KT2. The receptors derive from a human donor.

This clonotype was counted between two and nine times. The chain links TRBV14 to TRBJ2-1; 8 positions match TRBD2. The CDR3 is made up of 15 amino acids. V was pared by 4 bases and J by 10 bases, with 12 bases of the junction left unmatched. Per germline, CDR1 SGHDN and CDR2 FVKESK. The CDR3 protein is CASSPFGGGQGEQFF. The CDR3 DNA follows: TGTGCCAGCAGCCCCTTCGGGGGGGGCCAGGGGGAGCAGTTCTTC.

This chain connects TRBV6-5 to TRBJ1-1; the match to TRBD1 covers 7 bases. The CDR3 runs to 14 residues. The V gene end was trimmed by 6 bases and the J gene end by 0 bases; junction bases not matched to a gene: 4. CDR1 and CDR2 (germline): MNHEY, SVGAGI. The CDR3 protein is CASRRQGLNTEAFF. The CDR3 DNA sequence: TGTGCCAGCAGGCGACAGGGCTTGAACACTGAAGCTTTCTTT.

The chain has TRBV29-1 and TRBJ2-7, with 10 bases lining up with TRBD1. V was clipped by 6 bases and J by 1 base; unmatched bases: 6. The CDR3 is 14 amino acids. Germline assignment: CDR1 SQVTM and CDR2 ANQGSEA. In DNA, the CDR3 is TGCAGCGTCCGCCCGGGACAGGGGTCCTACGAGCAGTACTTC. Its protein is CSVRPGQGSYEQYF.

This clonotype was counted at least ten times. The CDR3 protein is CASSPGTSGRAADTQYF. The CDR3 DNA follows: TGTGCCAGCAGCCCCGGGACTAGCGGGAGGGCCGCGGATACGCAGTATTTT. The rearrangement uses TRBV7-8 and TRBJ2-3; 16 bases align to TRBD2. V shed 5 bases and J 6 bases; nucleotides not matched to a gene: 8. The CDR3 has 17 amino acids. Germline V gene lookup returns CDR1 SGHVS and CDR2 FQNEAQ.

The chain is built from TRBV6-2 or TRBV6-3 and TRBJ2-7; TRBD1 aligns across 7 bases. J lost 0 bases, V lost 6 bases, and 14 bases had no gene match. CDR3 length equals 17 residues. The germline CDR1 and CDR2 sequences are MNHEY and SVGEGT. The CDR3 nucleotides read TGTGCCAGCAGCAACACCCGACAGGGTACCCTCTCCTACGAGCAGTACTTC. Protein: CASSNTRQGTLSYEQYF.

V usage is TRBV2 and J usage is TRBJ2-5, with D maybe TRBD2 (5 bases). Trimming took 7 bases from V and 3 from J, leaving 18 bases between them. The CDR3 length is 15 residues. Germline-derived CDR1 and CDR2 are SNHLY and FYNNEI. The chain's CDR3 is CASKLQGGPKETQYF. CDR3 DNA sequence: TGTGCCAGCAAATTACAAGGAGGACCTAAAGAGACCCAGTACTTC.

Points on this clonotype: A much bigger clone sits one base away, suggesting this may be a read error. This chain uses TRBV2 with TRBJ2-3; D unresolved. Germline V gene sequence: CDR1 SNHLY, CDR2 FYNNEI. CDR3 length equals 16 residues. The chain's CDR3 is CAGSSRDPLITDTQYF. The CDR3 coding sequence is TGTGCCGGCAGTTCGAGAGACCCGCTCATCACAGATACGCAGTATTTT.

At least ten counts were recorded for this clonotype. CDR3 region: CASSWLGGRRDIYGYTF. CDR3 coding DNA: TGTGCCAGCAGTTGGCTGGGGGGACGGAGAGACATCTATGGCTACACCTTC. The genes are TRBV28 and TRBJ1-2; D may be TRBD1 (5 bases). Trimming took 4 bases from V and 4 from J, leaving 22 bases between them. CDR3 size: 17 residues. In germline, CDR1 is MDHEN, CDR2 SYDVKM.

This clonotype came up a few times. The CDR3 nucleotides are TGTGCCATCAGTGATAACAGGGGCCCTTGGACCGAGACCCAGTACTTC. Its translation is CAISDNRGPWTETQYF. The gene calls are TRBV10-3 and TRBJ2-5; 7 nucleotides line up with TRBD1. The length of the CDR3 is 16 residues. Germline V lookup: CDR1 ENHRY, CDR2 SYGVKD. Losses at the gene ends were 3 bases for V and 5 bases for J; bases not matched to a gene: 12.